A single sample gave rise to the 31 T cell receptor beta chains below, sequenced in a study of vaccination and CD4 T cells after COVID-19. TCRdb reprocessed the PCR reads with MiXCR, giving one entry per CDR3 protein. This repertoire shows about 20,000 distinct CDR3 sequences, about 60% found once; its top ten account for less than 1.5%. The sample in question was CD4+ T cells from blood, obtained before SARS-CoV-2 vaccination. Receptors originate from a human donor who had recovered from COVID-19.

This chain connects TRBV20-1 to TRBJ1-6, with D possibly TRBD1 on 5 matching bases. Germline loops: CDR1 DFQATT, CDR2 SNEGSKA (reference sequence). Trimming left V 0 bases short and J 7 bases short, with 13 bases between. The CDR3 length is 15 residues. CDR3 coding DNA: TGCAGTGCTAGAGAAGGGGCCGCTTCGAATTCACCCCTCCACTTT. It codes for CSAREGAASNSPLHF.

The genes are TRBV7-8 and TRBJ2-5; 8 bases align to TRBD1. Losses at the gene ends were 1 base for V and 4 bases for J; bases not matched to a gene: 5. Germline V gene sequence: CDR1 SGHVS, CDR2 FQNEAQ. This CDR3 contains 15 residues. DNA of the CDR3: TGTGCCAGCAGCTTAGGAGGCAGGGGGCCAGAGACCCAGTACTTC. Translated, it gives CASSLGGRGPETQYF.

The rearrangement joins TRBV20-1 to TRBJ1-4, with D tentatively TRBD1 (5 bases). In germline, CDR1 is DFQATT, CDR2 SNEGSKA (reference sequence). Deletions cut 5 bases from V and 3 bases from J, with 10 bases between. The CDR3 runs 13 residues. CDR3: CSAGGGANEKLFF. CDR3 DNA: TGCAGTGCTGGGGGGGGGGCTAATGAAAAACTGTTTTTT.

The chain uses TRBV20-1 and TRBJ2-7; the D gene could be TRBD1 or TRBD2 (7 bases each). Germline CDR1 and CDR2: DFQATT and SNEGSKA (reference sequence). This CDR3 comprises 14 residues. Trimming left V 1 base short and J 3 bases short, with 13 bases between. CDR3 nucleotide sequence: TGCAGTGCTAGAGGTTCAGGGGGGGTCTACGAGCAGTACTTC. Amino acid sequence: CSARGSGGVYEQYF.

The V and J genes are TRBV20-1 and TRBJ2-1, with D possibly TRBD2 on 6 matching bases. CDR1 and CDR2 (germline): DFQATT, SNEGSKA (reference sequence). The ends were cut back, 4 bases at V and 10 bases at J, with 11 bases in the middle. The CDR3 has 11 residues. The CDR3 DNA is TGCAGTGCTAAAGCGGGTTTCGAGCAGTTCTTC. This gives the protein CSAKAGFEQFF.

The CDR3 protein is CATSEGTSGRWQETQYF. The CDR3 DNA sequence: TGTGCCACCAGTGAAGGGACTAGCGGGAGATGGCAAGAGACCCAGTACTTC. The rearrangement joins TRBV24-1 to TRBJ2-5; 14 positions match TRBD2. The CDR3 contains 17 residues. Germline V gene lookup returns CDR1 KGHDR and CDR2 SFDVKD. The trim removed 4 bases at V and 2 bases at J, leaving 5 bases unmatched.

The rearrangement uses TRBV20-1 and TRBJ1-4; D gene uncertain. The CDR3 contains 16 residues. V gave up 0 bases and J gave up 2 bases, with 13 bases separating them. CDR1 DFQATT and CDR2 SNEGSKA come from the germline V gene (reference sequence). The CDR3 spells CSARDLRGRTNEKLFF. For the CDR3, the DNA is TGCAGTGCTAGAGATCTGAGAGGGAGGACTAATGAAAAACTGTTTTTT.

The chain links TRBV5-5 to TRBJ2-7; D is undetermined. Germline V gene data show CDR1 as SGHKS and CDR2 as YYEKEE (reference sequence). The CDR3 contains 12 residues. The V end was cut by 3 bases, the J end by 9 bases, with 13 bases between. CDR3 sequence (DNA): TGTGCCAGCAGCTCTCCAGTTTATATGCAGTACTTC. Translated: CASSSPVYMQYF.

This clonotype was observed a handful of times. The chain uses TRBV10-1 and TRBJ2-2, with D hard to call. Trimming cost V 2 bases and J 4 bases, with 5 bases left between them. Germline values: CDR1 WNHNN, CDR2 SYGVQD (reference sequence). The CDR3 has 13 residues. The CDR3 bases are TGCGCCAGCAGTGAGGTGGCCACCGGGGAGCTGTTTTTT. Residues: CASSEVATGELFF.

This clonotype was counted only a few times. CDR3 in amino acids: CASMSRGTMETQYF. In nucleotides, the CDR3 is TGTGCCAGTATGTCTCGAGGGACTATGGAGACCCAGTACTTC. The chain has TRBV19 and TRBJ2-5; 7 positions match TRBD2. CDR1 LNHDA and CDR2 SQIVND come from the germline V gene (reference sequence). The junction had 10 bases not matched to a gene; V was cut back by 7 bases and J by 5 bases. This CDR3 comprises 14 residues.

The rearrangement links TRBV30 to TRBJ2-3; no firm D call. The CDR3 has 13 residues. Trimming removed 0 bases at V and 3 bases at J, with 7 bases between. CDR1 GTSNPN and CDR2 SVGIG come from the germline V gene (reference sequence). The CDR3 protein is CAWSVGTTDTQYF. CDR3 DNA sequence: TGTGCCTGGAGTGTGGGAACAACAGATACGCAGTATTTT. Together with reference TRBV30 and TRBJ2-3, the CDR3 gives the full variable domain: SQTIHQWPATLVQPVGSPLSLECTVEGTSNPNLYWYRQAAGRGLQLLFYSVGIGQISSEVPQNLSASRPQDRQFILSSKKLLLSDSGFYLCAWSVGTTDTQYFGPGTRLTVL.

The CDR3 DNA reads TGTGCCACCAGCAGAGGTGGGACTAGCGGGAGCACAGATACGCAGTATTTT. It is translated as CATSRGGTSGSTDTQYF. V gene TRBV15 combines with J gene TRBJ2-3, with 12 bases lining up with TRBD2. J lost 0 bases, V lost 1 base, and 2 bases had no gene match. Germline V gene lookup returns CDR1 LNHNV and CDR2 YYDKDF (reference sequence). The CDR3 contains 17 residues. The full variable domain, with the rest looked up from reference TRBV15 and TRBJ2-3, is DAMVIQNPRYQVTQFGKPVTLSCSQTLNHNVMYWYQQKSSQAPKLLFHYYDKDFNNEADTPDNFQSRRPNTSFCFLDIRSPGLGDTAMYLCATSRGGTSGSTDTQYFGPGTRLTVL.

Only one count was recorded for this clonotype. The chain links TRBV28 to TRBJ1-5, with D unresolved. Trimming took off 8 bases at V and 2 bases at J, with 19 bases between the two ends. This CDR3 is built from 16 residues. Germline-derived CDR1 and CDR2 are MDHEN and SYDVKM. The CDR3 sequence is CASAARGGARNQPQHF. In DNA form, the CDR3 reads TGTGCCAGCGCAGCTCGGGGTGGTGCGCGCAATCAGCCCCAGCATTTT.

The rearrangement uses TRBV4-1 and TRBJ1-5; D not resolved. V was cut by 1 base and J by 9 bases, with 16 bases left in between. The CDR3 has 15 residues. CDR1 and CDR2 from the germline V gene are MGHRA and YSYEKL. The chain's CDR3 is CASSQAQEWPGPQHF. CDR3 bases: TGCGCCAGCAGCCAAGCTCAGGAATGGCCAGGGCCCCAGCATTTT.

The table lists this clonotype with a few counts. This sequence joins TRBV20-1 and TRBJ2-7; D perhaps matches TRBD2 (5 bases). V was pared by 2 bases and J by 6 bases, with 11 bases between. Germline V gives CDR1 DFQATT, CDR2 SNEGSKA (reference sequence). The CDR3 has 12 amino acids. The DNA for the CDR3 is TGCAGTGCTAGATATCCCCGGGGCGAGCAGTACTTC. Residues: CSARYPRGEQYF.

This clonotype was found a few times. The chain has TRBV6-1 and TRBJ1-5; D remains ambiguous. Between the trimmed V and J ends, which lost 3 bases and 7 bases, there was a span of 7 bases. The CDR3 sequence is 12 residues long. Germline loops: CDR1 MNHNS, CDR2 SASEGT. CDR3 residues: CASSEARQPQHF. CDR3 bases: TGTGCCAGCAGTGAGGCTAGACAGCCCCAGCATTTT.

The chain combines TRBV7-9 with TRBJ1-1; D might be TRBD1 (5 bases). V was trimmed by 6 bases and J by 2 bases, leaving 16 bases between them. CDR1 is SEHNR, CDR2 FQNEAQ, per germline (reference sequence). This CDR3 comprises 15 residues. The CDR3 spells CASRHKRQPNTEAFF. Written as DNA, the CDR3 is TGTGCCAGCAGGCATAAGAGACAGCCCAACACTGAAGCTTTCTTT.

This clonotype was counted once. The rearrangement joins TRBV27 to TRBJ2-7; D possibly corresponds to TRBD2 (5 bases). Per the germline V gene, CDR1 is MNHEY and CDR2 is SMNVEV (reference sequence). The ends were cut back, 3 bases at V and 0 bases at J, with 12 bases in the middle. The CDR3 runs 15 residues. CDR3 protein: CASSFGKGYSYEQYF. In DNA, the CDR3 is TGTGCCAGCAGTTTCGGGAAGGGTTACTCCTACGAGCAGTACTTC.

The CDR3: CASSLGGLAGYEQYF. Written as DNA, the CDR3 is TGTGCCAGCAGCTTAGGGGGACTAGCGGGATACGAGCAGTACTTC. The chain joins TRBV7-2 to TRBJ2-7, with 13 nucleotides matching TRBD2. CDR1 SGHTA and CDR2 FQGNSA come from the germline V gene. V trimming: 1 base; J trimming: 4 bases; junction bases outside the gene matches: 1. This CDR3 spans 15 amino acids.

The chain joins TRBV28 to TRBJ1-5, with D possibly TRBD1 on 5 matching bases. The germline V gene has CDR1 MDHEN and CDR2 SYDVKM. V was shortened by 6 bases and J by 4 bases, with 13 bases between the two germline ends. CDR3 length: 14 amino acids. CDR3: CASSHGGSNQPQHF. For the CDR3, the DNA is TGTGCCAGCAGCCACGGGGGAAGTAATCAGCCCCAGCATTTT.

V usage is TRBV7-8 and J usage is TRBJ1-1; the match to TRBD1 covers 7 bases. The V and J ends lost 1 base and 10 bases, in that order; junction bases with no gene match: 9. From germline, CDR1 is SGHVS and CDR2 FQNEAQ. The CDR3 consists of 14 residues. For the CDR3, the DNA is TGTGCCAGCAGCTTAGTAGTGGAGGGGGCGGGAGCTTTCTTT. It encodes CASSLVVEGAGAFF.

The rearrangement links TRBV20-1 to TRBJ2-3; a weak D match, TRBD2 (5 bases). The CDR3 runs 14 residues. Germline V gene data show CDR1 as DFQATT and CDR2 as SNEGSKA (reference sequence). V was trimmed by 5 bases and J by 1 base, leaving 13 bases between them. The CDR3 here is CSALVGDGTDTQYF. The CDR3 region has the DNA TGCAGTGCTTTAGTGGGAGACGGCACAGATACGCAGTATTTT.

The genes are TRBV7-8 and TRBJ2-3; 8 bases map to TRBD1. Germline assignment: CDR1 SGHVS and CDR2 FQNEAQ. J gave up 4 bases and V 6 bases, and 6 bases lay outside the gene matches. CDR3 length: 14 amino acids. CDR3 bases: TGTGCCAGCAGGCAGAGACAGGGGCCAGATACGCAGTATTTT. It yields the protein CASRQRQGPDTQYF.

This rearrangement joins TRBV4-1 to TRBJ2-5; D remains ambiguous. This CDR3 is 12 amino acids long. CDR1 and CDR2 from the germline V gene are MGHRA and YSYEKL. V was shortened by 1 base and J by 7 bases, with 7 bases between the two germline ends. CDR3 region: CASSQVGVTQYF. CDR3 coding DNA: TGCGCCAGCAGCCAAGTGGGTGTGACCCAGTACTTC.

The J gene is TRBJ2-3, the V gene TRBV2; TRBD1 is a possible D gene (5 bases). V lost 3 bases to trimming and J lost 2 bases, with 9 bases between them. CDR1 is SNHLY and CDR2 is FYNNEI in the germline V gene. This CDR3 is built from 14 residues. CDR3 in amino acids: CASSDLGLTDTQYF. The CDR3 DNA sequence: TGTGCCAGCAGTGATTTGGGGCTCACAGATACGCAGTATTTT.

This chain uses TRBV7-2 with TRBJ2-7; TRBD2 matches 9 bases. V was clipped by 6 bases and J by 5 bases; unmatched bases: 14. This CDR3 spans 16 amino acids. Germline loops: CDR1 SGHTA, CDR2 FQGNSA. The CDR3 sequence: CASSIPYSGSPNEQYF. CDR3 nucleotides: TGTGCCAGCAGTATCCCCTATAGCGGGAGTCCCAACGAGCAGTACTTC.

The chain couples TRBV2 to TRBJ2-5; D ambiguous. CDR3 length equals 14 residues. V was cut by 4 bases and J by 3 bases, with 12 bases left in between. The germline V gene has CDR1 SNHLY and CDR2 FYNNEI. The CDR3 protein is CASSGLTRKETQYF. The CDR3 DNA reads TGTGCCAGCAGTGGGCTCACGCGCAAAGAGACCCAGTACTTC.

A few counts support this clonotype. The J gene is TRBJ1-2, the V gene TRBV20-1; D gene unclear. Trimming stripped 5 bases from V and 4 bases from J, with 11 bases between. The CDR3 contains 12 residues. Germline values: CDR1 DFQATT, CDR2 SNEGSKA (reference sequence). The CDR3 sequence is CSAAIAGYGYTF. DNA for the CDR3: TGCAGTGCTGCCATAGCGGGCTATGGCTACACCTTC.

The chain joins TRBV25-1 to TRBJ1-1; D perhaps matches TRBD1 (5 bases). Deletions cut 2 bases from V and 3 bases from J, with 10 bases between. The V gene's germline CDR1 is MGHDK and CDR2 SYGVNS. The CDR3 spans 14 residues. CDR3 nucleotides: TGTGCCAGCAGTGAACCAGGGTCGGACACTGAAGCTTTCTTT. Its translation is CASSEPGSDTEAFF.

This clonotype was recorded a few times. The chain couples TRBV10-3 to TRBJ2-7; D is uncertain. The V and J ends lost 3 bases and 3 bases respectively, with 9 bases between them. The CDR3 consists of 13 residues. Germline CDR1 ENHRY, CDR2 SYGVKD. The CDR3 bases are TGTGCCATCAGTGAAAAAGATTACTACGAGCAGTACTTC. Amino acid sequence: CAISEKDYYEQYF.

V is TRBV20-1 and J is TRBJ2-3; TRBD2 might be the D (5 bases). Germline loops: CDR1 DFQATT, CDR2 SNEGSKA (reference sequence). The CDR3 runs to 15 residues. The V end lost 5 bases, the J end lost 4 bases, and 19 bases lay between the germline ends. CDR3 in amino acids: CSAGSSNPPSDTQYF. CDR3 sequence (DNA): TGCAGTGCTGGCTCTAGCAATCCTCCTTCAGATACGCAGTATTTT.